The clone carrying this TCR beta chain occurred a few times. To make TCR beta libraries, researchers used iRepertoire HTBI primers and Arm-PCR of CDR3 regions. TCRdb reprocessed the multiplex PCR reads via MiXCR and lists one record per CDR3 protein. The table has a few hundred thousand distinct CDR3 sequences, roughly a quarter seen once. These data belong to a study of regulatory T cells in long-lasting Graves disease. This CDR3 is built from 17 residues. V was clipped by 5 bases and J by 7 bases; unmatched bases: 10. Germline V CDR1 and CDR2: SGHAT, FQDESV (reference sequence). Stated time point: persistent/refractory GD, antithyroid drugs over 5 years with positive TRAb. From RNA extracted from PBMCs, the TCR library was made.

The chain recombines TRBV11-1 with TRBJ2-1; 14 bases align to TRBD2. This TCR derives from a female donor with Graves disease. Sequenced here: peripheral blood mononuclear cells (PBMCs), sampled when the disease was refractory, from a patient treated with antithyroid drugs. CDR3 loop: CASSHGMTSGRGNEQFF. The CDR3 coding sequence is TGTGCCAGCAGCCACGGGATGACTAGCGGGAGGGGAAATGAGCAGTTCTTC.